A selection of T cell receptor beta chains follows, all from one sample in a study of technical replicates of blood from several donors. TCRdb's table, derived via immunoSEQ multiplex PCR, lists solely in-frame clones and lacks some. This table holds about 11,000 clones, around 94% found once. The sample taken for sequencing was PBMCs. Source of these receptors: a human donor in good health. CDR3s include the opening cysteine and the closing phenylalanine or tryptophan. The D gene is left open where the match is weak. Rows give clone size only sometimes, using once, few, many, or a class for an expanded clone.

J: TRBJ2-1; size: once; D: TRBD2; V: TRBV5-8; DNA: TGTGCCAGCAGCTTCGCGGGACTAGCGGCCTACAATGAGCAGTTCTTC; CDR3: CASSFAGLAAYNEQFF
J: TRBJ1-5; size: few; D: .; V: TRBV19; DNA: TGTGCCAGTAGTATGAAGGGTTGGGGAGGCAATCAGCCCCAGCATTTT; CDR3: CASSMKGWGGNQPQHF
J: TRBJ2-3; size: .; D: TRBD2; V: TRBV12-5; DNA: TGTGCTAGGACTCACAGAGAGCGGGAGGGAGATACGCAGTATTTT; CDR3: CARTHREREGDTQYF
J: TRBJ2-3; size: .; D: .; V: TRBV5-1; DNA: TGCGCCAGCAGCTTCCACAGCCCTAGCACAGATACGCAGTATTTT; CDR3: CASSFHSPSTDTQYF
J: TRBJ1-5; size: .; D: TRBD1; V: TRBV7-9; DNA: TGTGCCAGCAGCCTCCAGGGGGCGGATCAGCCCCAGCATTTT; CDR3: CASSLQGADQPQHF
J: TRBJ2-7; size: .; D: TRBD2; V: TRBV5-1; DNA: TGCGCCAGCAGCTTGGGACTAGCGGGAATCTACGAGCAGTACTTC; CDR3: CASSLGLAGIYEQYF
J: TRBJ1-3; size: .; D: .; V: TRBV27; DNA: TGTGCCAGCAGCCCGGGGGTAACCGGGGGCACCATATATTTT; CDR3: CASSPGVTGGTIYF
J: TRBJ2-5; size: .; D: TRBD2; V: TRBV30; DNA: TGTGCCTGGAGTACCGGGAGGCGGGAGACCCAGTACTTC; CDR3: CAWSTGRRETQYF
J: TRBJ2-3; size: .; D: TRBD2; V: TRBV27; DNA: TGTGCCAGCAGTTTAACCCTAGGTGGGAGGGTTGATACGCAGTATTTT; CDR3: CASSLTLGGRVDTQYF
J: TRBJ2-1; size: .; D: TRBD2; V: TRBV7-9; DNA: TGTGCCAGCAGCCAGTCCGGGACTACCAATGAGCAGTTCTTC; CDR3: CASSQSGTTNEQFF
J: TRBJ2-1; size: .; D: .; V: TRBV28; DNA: TGTGCCAGCACCGGGACACAAAACAATGAGCAGTTCTTC; CDR3: CASTGTQNNEQFF
J: TRBJ1-5; size: .; D: .; V: TRBV19; DNA: TGTGCCAGTAGTATTGTTACAGAGCGGCAGCCCCAGCATTTT; CDR3: CASSIVTERQPQHF
J: TRBJ1-1; size: .; D: .; V: TRBV11-2; DNA: TGTGCCATAGAGGAACGGCCTGAAGCTTTCTTT; CDR3: CAIEERPEAFF
J: TRBJ2-7; size: .; D: TRBD1; V: TRBV5-4; DNA: TGTGCCAGCAGCTCGACAGGGGAGAGAGGCGAGCAGTACTTC; CDR3: CASSSTGERGEQYF
J: TRBJ2-2; size: .; D: .; V: TRBV6-5; DNA: TGTGCCAGCAGTTACTCGTTGGGGGGGGCCAGGGAGCTGTTTTTT; CDR3: CASSYSLGGARELFF
J: TRBJ2-1; size: once; D: TRBD2; V: TRBV6-1; DNA: TGTGCCAGCAGTGAAGCCGAATGGGAGGGATTGGGCAATGAGCAGTTCTTC; CDR3: CASSEAEWEGLGNEQFF
J: TRBJ1-5; size: .; D: TRBD1; V: TRBV7-8; DNA: TGTGCCAGCAGCTTAACCAACAGGGGGCTCCAGCATTTT; CDR3: CASSLTNRGLQHF
J: TRBJ2-5; size: .; D: TRBD1; V: TRBV7-7; DNA: TGTGCCAGCAGCCATGACAGGGGGCAAGAGACCCAGTACTTC; CDR3: CASSHDRGQETQYF